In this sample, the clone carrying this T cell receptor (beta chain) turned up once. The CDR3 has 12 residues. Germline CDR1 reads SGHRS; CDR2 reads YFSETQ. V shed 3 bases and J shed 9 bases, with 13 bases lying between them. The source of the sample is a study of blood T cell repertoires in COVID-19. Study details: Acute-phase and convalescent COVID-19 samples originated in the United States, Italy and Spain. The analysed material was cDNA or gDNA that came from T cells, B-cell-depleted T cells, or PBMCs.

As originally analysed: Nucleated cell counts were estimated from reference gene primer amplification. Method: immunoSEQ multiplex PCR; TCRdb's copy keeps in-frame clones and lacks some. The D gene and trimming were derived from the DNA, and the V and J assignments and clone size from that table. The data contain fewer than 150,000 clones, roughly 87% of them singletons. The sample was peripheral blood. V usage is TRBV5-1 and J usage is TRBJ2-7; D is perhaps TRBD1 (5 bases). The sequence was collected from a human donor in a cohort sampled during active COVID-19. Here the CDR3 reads CASSSERQGQYF. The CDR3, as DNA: TGCGCCAGCAGCTCAGAGAGGCAGGGGCAGTACTTC.